The clone carrying this T cell receptor (beta chain) showed up just a few times. The target antigen is unknown. The data originate from a study of regulatory T cells. Whole-study results and caveats: Regulatory T cells showed the strongest V-J pair restriction and V/J gene skewing among patient repertoires. In CD3G-deficient patients, conventional CD4+ T cells were enriched for hydrophobic CDR3 residues at positions 6 and 7.

The CDR3 runs 15 residues. Germline V lookup: CDR1 MDHEN, CDR2 SYDVKM. Trimming stripped 4 bases from V and 1 base from J, with 13 bases between. Amplification used 52 TRBV primers and 13 TRBJ primers. This table comes from immunoSEQ multiplex PCR, and its TCRdb copy is limited to in-frame clones, with some not included. The sample yields 25,000 or so clones, 70% to 90% seen once. This receptor was obtained from a child aged 5 to 17 with CD3G deficiency. Source material: conventional CD4+ T cells sorted from blood. The genes are TRBV28 and TRBJ1-2, with a possible D match to TRBD1 (6 bases). The CDR3 loop reads CASSSGANNNYGYTF. The CDR3 DNA reads as TGTGCCAGCAGTTCAGGGGCAAATAATAACTATGGCTACACCTTC.